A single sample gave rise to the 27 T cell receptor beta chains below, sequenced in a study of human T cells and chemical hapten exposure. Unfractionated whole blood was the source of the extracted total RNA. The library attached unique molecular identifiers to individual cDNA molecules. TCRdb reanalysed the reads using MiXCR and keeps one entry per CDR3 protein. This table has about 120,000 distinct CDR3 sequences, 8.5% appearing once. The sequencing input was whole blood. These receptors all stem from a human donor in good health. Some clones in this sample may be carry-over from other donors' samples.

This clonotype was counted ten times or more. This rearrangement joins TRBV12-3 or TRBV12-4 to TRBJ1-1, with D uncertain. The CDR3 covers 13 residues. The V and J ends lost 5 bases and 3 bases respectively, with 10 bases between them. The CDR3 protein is CASSPGEDTEAFF. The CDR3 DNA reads TGTGCCAGCAGTCCCGGGGAGGACACTGAAGCTTTCTTT.

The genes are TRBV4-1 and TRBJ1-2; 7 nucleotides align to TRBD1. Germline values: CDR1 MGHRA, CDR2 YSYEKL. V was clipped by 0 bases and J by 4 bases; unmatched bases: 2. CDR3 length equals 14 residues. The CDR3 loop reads CASSQEDRSYGYTF. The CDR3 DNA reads TGCGCCAGCAGCCAAGAGGACAGGAGCTATGGCTACACCTTC.

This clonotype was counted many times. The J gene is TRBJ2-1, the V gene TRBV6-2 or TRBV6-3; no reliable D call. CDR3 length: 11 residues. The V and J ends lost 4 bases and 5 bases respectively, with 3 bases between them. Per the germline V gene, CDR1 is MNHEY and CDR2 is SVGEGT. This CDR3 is CASSSNNEQFF. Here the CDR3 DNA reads TGTGCCAGCAGTTCAAACAATGAGCAGTTCTTC.

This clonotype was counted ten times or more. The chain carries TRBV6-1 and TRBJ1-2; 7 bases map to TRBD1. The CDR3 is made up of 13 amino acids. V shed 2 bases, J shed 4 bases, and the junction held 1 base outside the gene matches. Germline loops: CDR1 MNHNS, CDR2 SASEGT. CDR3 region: CASSERDSYGYTF. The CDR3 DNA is TGTGCCAGCAGTGAAAGGGACAGCTATGGCTACACCTTC.

The CDR3 nucleotides are TGTGCCAGCAGCTTAGTAGTCTCCTCCACAGATACGCAGTATTTT. Translating it yields CASSLVVSSTDTQYF. V is TRBV7-2 and J is TRBJ2-3; D uncertain. V was cut by 1 base and J by 2 bases, with 10 bases left in between. This CDR3 has 15 amino acids. CDR1 SGHTA and CDR2 FQGNSA come from the germline V gene.

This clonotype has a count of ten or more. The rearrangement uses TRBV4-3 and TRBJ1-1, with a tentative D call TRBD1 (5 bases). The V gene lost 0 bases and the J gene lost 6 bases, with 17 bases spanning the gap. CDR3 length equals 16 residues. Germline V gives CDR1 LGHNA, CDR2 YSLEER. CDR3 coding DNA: TGCGCCAGCAGCCAAGACTCCAGGACAATAAGTGCTGAAGCTTTCTTT. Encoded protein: CASSQDSRTISAEAFF.

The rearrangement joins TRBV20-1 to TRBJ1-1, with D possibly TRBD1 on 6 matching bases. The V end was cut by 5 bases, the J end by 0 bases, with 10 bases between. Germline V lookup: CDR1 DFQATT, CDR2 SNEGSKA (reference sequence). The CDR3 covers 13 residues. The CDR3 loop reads CSAWTEMNTEAFF. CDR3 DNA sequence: TGCAGTGCTTGGACAGAGATGAACACTGAAGCTTTCTTT.

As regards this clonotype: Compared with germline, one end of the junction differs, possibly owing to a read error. The CDR3 region has the DNA TGTACCAGCAGCTCAGCGGGAGTTTCCTACAATGAGCAGTTCTTC. Protein sequence: CTSSSAGVSYNEQFF. V usage is TRBV7-9 and J usage is TRBJ2-1; 8 nucleotides align to TRBD2. This CDR3 has 15 residues. The germline V gene has CDR1 SEHNR and CDR2 FQNEAQ (reference sequence).

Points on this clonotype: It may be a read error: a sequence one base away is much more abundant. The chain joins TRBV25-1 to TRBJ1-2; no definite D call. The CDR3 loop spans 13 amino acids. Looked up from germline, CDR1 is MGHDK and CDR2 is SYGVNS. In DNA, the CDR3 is TGTGCCAGCAGCTTAGGGTGGAACTATGGCTACGCCTTC. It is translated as CASSLGWNYGYAF.

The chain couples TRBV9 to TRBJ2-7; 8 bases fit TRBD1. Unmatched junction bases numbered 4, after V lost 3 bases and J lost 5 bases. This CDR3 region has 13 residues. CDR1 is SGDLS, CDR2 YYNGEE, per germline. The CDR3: CASSGSGGHEQYF. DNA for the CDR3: TGTGCCAGCAGCGGCTCAGGGGGCCACGAGCAGTACTTC.

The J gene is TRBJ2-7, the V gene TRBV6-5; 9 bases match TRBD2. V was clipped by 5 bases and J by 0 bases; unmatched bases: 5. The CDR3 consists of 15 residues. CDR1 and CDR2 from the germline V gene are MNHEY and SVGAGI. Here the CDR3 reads CASSASGTDSYEQYF. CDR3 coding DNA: TGTGCCAGCAGTGCTAGCGGGACCGACTCCTACGAGCAGTACTTC.

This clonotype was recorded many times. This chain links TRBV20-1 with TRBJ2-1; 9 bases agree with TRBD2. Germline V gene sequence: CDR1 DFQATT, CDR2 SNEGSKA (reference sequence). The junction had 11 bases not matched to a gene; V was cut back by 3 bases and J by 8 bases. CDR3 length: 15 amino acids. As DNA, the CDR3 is TGCAGTGCTAGTCCGGCGGGAGGGCCCACAGATGAGCAGTTCTTC. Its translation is CSASPAGGPTDEQFF.

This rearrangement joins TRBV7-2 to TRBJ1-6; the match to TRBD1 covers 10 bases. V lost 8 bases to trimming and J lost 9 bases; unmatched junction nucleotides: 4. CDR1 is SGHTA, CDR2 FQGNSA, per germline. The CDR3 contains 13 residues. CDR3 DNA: TGTGCCAGCGGCGGGACAGGGGTTTCACCCCTCCACTTT. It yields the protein CASGGTGVSPLHF.

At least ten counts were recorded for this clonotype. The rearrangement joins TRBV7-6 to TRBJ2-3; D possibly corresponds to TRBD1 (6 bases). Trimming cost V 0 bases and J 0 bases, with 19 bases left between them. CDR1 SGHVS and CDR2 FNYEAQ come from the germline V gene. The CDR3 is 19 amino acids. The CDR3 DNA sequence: TGTGCCAGCAGCTTAGCGACAGGCCTTGGTCCTTCGAGCACAGATACGCAGTATTTT. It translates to CASSLATGLGPSSTDTQYF.

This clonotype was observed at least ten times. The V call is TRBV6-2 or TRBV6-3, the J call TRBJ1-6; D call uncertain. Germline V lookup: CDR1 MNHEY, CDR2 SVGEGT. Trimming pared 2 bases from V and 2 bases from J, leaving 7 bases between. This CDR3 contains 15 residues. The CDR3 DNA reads TGTGCCAGCAGTTACGGGAGGCCCTATAATTCACCCCTCCACTTT. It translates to CASSYGRPYNSPLHF.

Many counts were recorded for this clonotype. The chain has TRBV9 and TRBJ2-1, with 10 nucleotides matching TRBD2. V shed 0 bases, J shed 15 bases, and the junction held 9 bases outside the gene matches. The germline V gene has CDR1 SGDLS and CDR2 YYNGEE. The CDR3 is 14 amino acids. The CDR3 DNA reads TGTGCCAGCAGCGTAGCGGCTAGCGGGAGTAAGATGTTCTTC. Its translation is CASSVAASGSKMFF.

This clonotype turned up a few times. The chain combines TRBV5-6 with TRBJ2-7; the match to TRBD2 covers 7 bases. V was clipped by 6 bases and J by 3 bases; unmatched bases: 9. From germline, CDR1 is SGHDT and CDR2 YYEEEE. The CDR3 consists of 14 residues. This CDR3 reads CASMLSGRDYEQYF. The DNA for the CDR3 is TGTGCCAGCATGCTTAGCGGGCGCGACTACGAGCAGTACTTC.

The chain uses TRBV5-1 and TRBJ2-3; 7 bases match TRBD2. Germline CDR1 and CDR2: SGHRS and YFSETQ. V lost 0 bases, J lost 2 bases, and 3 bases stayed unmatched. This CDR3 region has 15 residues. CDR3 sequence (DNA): TGCGCCAGCAGCTTGGGTCGGGGGGTCACAGATACGCAGTATTTT. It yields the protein CASSLGRGVTDTQYF.

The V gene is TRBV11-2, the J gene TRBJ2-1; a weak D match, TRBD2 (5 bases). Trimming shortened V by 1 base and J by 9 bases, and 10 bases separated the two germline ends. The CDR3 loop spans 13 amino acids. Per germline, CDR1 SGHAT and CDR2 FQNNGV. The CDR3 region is CASSLAGRAEQFF. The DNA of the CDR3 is TGTGCCAGCAGCTTAGCGGGAAGGGCTGAGCAGTTCTTC.

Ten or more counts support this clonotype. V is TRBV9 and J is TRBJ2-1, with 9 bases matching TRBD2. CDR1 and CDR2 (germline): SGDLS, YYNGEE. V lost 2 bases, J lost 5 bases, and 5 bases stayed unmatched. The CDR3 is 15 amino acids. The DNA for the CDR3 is TGTGCCAGCAGCGTTAGAGGACTAGCGAACAATGAGCAGTTCTTC. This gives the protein CASSVRGLANNEQFF.

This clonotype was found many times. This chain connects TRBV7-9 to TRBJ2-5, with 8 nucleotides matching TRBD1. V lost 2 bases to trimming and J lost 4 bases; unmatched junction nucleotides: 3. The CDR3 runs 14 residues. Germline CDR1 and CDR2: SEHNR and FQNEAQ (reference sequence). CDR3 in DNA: TGTGCCAGCAGCTTACGCCAGGGGGCAGAGACCCAGTACTTC. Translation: CASSLRQGAETQYF. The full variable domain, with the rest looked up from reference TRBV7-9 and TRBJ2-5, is DTGVSQNPRHKITKRGQNVTFRCDPISEHNRLYWYRQTLGQGPEFLTYFQNEAQLEKSRLLSDRFSAERPKGSFSTLEIQRTEQGDSAMYLCASSLRQGAETQYFGPGTRLLVL.

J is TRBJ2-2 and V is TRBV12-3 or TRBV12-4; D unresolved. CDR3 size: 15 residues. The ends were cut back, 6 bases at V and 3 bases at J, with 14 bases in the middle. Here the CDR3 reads CASRNLGKDTGELFF. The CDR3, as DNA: TGTGCCAGCAGGAATCTAGGGAAGGACACCGGGGAGCTGTTTTTT.

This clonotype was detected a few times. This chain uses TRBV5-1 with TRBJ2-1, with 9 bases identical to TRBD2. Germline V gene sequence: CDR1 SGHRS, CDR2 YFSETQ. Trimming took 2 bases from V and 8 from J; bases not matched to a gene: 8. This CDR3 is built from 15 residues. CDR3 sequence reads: CASSLRLAGPYEQFF. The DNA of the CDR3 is TGCGCCAGCAGCTTACGGCTAGCGGGACCCTATGAGCAGTTCTTC.

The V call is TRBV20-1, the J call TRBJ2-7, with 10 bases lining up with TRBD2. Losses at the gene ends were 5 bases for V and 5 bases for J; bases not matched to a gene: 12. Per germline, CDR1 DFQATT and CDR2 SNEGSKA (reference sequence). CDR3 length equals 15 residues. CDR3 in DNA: TGCAGTGCTCCCGTGGCTAGCGGGGGCCCCCACGAGCAGTACTTC. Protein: CSAPVASGGPHEQYF.

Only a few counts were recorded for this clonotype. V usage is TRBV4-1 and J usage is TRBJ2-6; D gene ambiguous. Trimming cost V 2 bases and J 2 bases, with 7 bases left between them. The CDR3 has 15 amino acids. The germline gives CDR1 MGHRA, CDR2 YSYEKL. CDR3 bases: TGCGCCAGCAGCCAAAGAGAGGCTGGGGCCAACGTCCTGACTTTC. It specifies CASSQREAGANVLTF.

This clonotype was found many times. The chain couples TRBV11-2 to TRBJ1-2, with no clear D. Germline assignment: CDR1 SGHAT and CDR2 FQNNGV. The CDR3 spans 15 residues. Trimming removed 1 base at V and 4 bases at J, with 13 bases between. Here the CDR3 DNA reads TGTGCCAGCAGCTTAGGAAGGGTATATGTCTATGGCTACACCTTC. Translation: CASSLGRVYVYGYTF.

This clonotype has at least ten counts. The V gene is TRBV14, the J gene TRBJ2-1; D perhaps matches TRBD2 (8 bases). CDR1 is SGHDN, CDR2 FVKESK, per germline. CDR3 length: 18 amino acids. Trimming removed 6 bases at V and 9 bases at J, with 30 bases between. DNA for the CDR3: TGTGCCAGCAGAGGAATGAGTGCGGGGGGCGCCAGGGGGGGTGAGCAGTTCTTC. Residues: CASRGMSAGGARGGEQFF.